Sequencing of this T cell receptor (beta chain) was carried out in a study of T cell changes during pregnancy in multiple sclerosis. This CDR3 comprises 14 residues. Per the germline V gene, CDR1 is SGHVS and CDR2 is FQNEAQ. Trimming removed 7 bases from V and 7 bases from J; junction bases left unmatched: 12. Sequenced by immunoSEQ multiplex PCR; TCRdb stores in-frame clones only, minus some. Among more than 45,000 clones listed, 93% were seen once. In its sample, this clone was seen once. The chain couples TRBV7-8 to TRBJ2-5; 7 positions match TRBD1. This receptor was taken from a female donor with multiple sclerosis, enrolled in a pregnancy study. Sequenced here: CD8+ T cells from peripheral blood mononuclear cells, sampled in the second trimester of pregnancy. In DNA, the CDR3 is TGTGCCAGCACCTTCGGACAGGTTGATTCGACCCAGTACTTC. It translates to CASTFGQVDSTQYF.